The present T cell receptor beta chain was sequenced within a study of T cells in Graves' hyperthyroidism and ophthalmopathy. Germline V CDR1 and CDR2: MGHDK, SYGVNS. This CDR3 region has 15 residues. V lost 6 bases and J lost 0, with 13 bases in between. From RNA transcripts, TCR beta CDR3 regions were amplified. HTBI primers were used for first-round RT-PCR of the TCR CDR3. Each CDR3 protein gets one entry after TCRdb re-called the multiplex PCR reads with MiXCR. The data show 460,000 or so distinct CDR3 sequences, around 14% seen once. This sequence was found in a woman aged 18 to 35 with Graves' hyperthyroidism. The sequenced material came from blood. This chain joins TRBV25-1 and TRBJ2-3; no clear D. The CDR3, as DNA: TGTGCCAGCAGGGTGGGGTTGACTAGCACAGATACGCAGTATTTT. Amino acids: CASRVGLTSTDTQYF.